One and the same sample provided the 2 T cell receptor beta chains below, sequenced in a study of blood T cells in healthy people across ages. Through a sample-barcoded 5' primer and a J-beta primer mix, a second PCR was run for 7 to 11 cycles. In TCRdb, the 5' RACE reads were re-called with MiXCR into one record per CDR3 protein. The sample includes 900,000 to 950,000 distinct CDR3 sequences, almost 30% seen only once; the top ten take roughly a tenth. These data were likewise used in another study, on T cells of mothers and their children.

Material: blood. The origin of the receptors is a woman in her thirties or forties in good health.

This clonotype occurred a few times. The V gene is TRBV28, the J gene TRBJ2-7; no clear D gene. The length of the CDR3 is 14 residues. V was cut by 2 bases and J by 0 bases, with 8 bases left in between. CDR1 and CDR2 from the germline V gene are MDHEN and SYDVKM. The CDR3 sequence: CASSLAIHSYEQYF. In nucleotides, the CDR3 is TGTGCCAGCAGTTTAGCGATTCACTCCTACGAGCAGTACTTC.

The chain links TRBV18 to TRBJ2-7, with 10 bases lining up with TRBD1. The CDR3 is 15 amino acids. Losses at the gene ends were 0 bases for V and 3 bases for J; bases not matched to a gene: 2. The V gene's germline CDR1 is KGHSH and CDR2 LQKENI. CDR3 amino acids: CASSPPDRGYYEQYF. The CDR3 DNA is TGTGCCAGCTCACCACCGGACAGGGGGTACTACGAGCAGTACTTC.